A selection of T cell receptor beta chains follows, all from one sample in a study of T cell responses to AZD1222 COVID-19 vaccine. Libraries were prepared by immunoSEQ multiplex PCR; TCRdb keeps only in-frame clonotypes and omits some of them. The data contain 80,000 to 100,000 clones, approximately 85% of them singletons. The source was peripheral blood, collected 28 days after the second AZD1222 dose. All receptors derive from an adult who received the AZD1222 COVID-19 vaccine. The CDR3 runs from the conserved cysteine through the conserved F or W. Fields, in order: J gene, V gene, clone size, D gene, CDR3 DNA, CDR3 protein. The D gene is left open where the match is weak. A clone size is listed for some rows: how often the clone was seen (once, few, many), or a class if it is expanded.

TRBJ2-7,TRBV5-1,.,.,TGCGCCAGCAGCCCCACGTCGACACACTACGAGCAGTACTTC,CASSPTSTHYEQYF
TRBJ1-2,TRBV7-9,.,.,TGTGCCAGCAGCTTTGGGGGGCAAGGCTACACCTTC,CASSFGGQGYTF
TRBJ1-3,TRBV6-5,.,TRBD1,TGTGCCAGCAGCTGGGGACAGACCTCTGGAAACACCATATATTTT,CASSWGQTSGNTIYF
TRBJ1-6,TRBV9,.,.,TGTGCCAGCAGCGTAGAGACGACGGGGACGGGTAATTCACCCCTCCACTTT,CASSVETTGTGNSPLHF
TRBJ2-7,TRBV5-1,.,TRBD2,TGCGCCAGCAGCTACCTGACTAGCGGGAGCTCCTACGAGCAGTACTTC,CASSYLTSGSSYEQYF
TRBJ1-6,TRBV4-3,few,.,TGCGCCAGCAGCCCCCTTGCGGGGGGCCCCCTCCACTTT,CASSPLAGGPLHF
TRBJ1-3,TRBV28,.,TRBD1,TGTGCCAGCAGTTTATCAGGGGGCAGTGGAAACACCATATATTTT,CASSLSGGSGNTIYF
TRBJ2-5,TRBV29-1,medium-sized,.,TGCAGCGTTGGCAGCGGCGAGACCCAGTACTTC,CSVGSGETQYF
TRBJ1-5,TRBV15,.,.,TGTGCCACCAGCAGCGACGACAATCAGCCCCAGCATTTT,CATSSDDNQPQHF
TRBJ1-1,TRBV29-1,.,.,TGCAGCGTTGATCTCCTGAACACTGAAGCTTTCTTT,CSVDLLNTEAFF
TRBJ1-5,TRBV19,.,.,TGTGCCAGTAGTATAGATCTAGCAGGGCACCTCGGTCAGCCCCAGCATTTT,CASSIDLAGHLGQPQHF
TRBJ2-1,TRBV7-2,.,.,TGTGCCAGCAGCTTAGGGTGGCGGAATGAGCAGTTCTTC,CASSLGWRNEQFF
TRBJ2-3,TRBV11-3,.,.,TGTGCCAGCAGCAAAGGGGTCATAGATACGCAGTATTTT,CASSKGVIDTQYF
TRBJ1-5,TRBV6-2/TRBV6-3,.,TRBD1,TGTGCCAGCAGTTACGGGGACAGATATAGCAATCAGCCCCAGCATTTT,CASSYGDRYSNQPQHF
TRBJ1-4,TRBV19,.,TRBD1,TGTGCCAGTAGAGGCGGGACAGGGGGAGAAAAACTGTTTTTT,CASRGGTGGEKLFF
TRBJ1-6,TRBV19,.,TRBD1,TGTGCCAGTCAGACAGGGATTTCTAATTCACCCCTCCACTTT,CASQTGISNSPLHF
TRBJ2-2,TRBV24-1,.,.,TGTGCCACCAGTGATCCGGGGGAACACACCGGGGAGCTGTTTTTT,CATSDPGEHTGELFF
TRBJ2-2,TRBV6-2/TRBV6-3,.,.,TGTGCCAGCAGTTACTCGAAAGTCCGGGGGTTTACCGGGGAGCTGTTTTTT,CASSYSKVRGFTGELFF
TRBJ1-4,TRBV7-9,.,TRBD1,TGTGCCAGCAGCTTAGGGGACAGGACCAATGAAAAACTGTTTTTT,CASSLGDRTNEKLFF
TRBJ2-7,TRBV28,.,.,TGTGCCAGCAGTTCGACTATCTACGAGCAGTACTTC,CASSSTIYEQYF
TRBJ2-1,TRBV10-2,once,.,TGCGCCAGCCTTGGGCGTTACAATGAGCAGTTCTTC,CASLGRYNEQFF
TRBJ1-2,TRBV3-1/TRBV3-2,few,.,TGTGCCAGCAGCCAAGAAGTGGGCTATGGCTACACCTTC,CASSQEVGYGYTF
TRBJ1-2,TRBV6-1,.,.,TGTGCCAGCAGTGAAGGTTCAGGGGCTAACTATGGCTACACCTTC,CASSEGSGANYGYTF
TRBJ1-2,TRBV28,.,TRBD1,TGTGCCACGGGGGAGGGACAGCTTGGCTATGGCTACACCTTC,CATGEGQLGYGYTF
TRBJ2-7,TRBV28,.,.,TGTGCCAGCAGTCCCGCCGGGGACGGGTACGAGCAGTACTTC,CASSPAGDGYEQYF
TRBJ2-5,TRBV11-2,.,TRBD2,TGTGCCAGCAGCTTGGGACTAGCGGGGGGCCAAGAGACCCAGTACTTC,CASSLGLAGGQETQYF
TRBJ1-4,TRBV3-1/TRBV3-2,.,TRBD1,TGTGCCAGCAGCCAGGGGACAGCCGGTGAAAAACTGTTTTTT,CASSQGTAGEKLFF
TRBJ2-3,TRBV24-1,few,.,TGTGCCACCAGTGATTCTTCCCGATCCTCAGATACGCAGTATTTT,CATSDSSRSSDTQYF
TRBJ1-2,TRBV6-2/TRBV6-3,.,.,TGTGCCAGCAGCGACCCCGGGGGGCGTAACTATGGCTACACCTTC,CASSDPGGRNYGYTF
TRBJ2-1,TRBV28,.,TRBD2,TGTGCCAGCAGTTTTGAGAGAACTAGCGGGACTAATGAGCAGTTCTTC,CASSFERTSGTNEQFF
TRBJ2-2,TRBV5-1,.,.,TGCGCCAGCAGCCCCGGGGACCGGAACACCGGGGAGCTGTTTTTT,CASSPGDRNTGELFF
TRBJ1-1,TRBV18,.,.,TGTGCCAGCTCACCAGAAAGACGGTACACTGAAGCTTTCTTT,CASSPERRYTEAFF
TRBJ1-1,TRBV7-9,.,.,TGTGCCAGCAGCTCGGGAATAGGCATCATGGACACTGAAGCTTTCTTT,CASSSGIGIMDTEAFF
TRBJ2-1,TRBV7-9,.,TRBD2,TGTGCCAGCAGCTATTGGGGGACTAGCGGGAGGGCCTACAATGAGCAGTTCTTC,CASSYWGTSGRAYNEQFF
TRBJ2-1,TRBV2,.,TRBD2,TGTGCCAGCAGTGGGGATGCAGCGGGGTACAATGAGCAGTTCTTC,CASSGDAAGYNEQFF
TRBJ1-1,TRBV11-3,.,TRBD1,TGTGCCAGCAGCAGGGGGACAGGGATGATGGGTGAAGCTTTCTTT,CASSRGTGMMGEAFF
TRBJ1-4,TRBV10-3,.,.,TGTGCCATCAGTGAATTTGGGGGCTCTAATGAAAAACTGTTTTTT,CAISEFGGSNEKLFF
TRBJ1-6,TRBV24-1,.,.,TGTGCCACCAGTGATAGAGGGAATTCACCCCTCCACTTT,CATSDRGNSPLHF
TRBJ1-1,TRBV5-1,.,.,TGCGCCAGCAGCCCCAAAGGGGCTGCCACTGAAGCTTTCTTT,CASSPKGAATEAFF
TRBJ1-6,TRBV19,.,.,TGTGCCAGTAGTATTCCGTTCAGGGTGAATTCACCCCTCCACTTT,CASSIPFRVNSPLHF
TRBJ2-5,TRBV2,.,TRBD1,TGTGCCAGCAGTGAGGACAGGGCGGAGACCCAGTACTTC,CASSEDRAETQYF
TRBJ1-1,TRBV7-9,.,.,TGTGCCAGCAGCTCCCACGCGAACACTGAAGCTTTCTTT,CASSSHANTEAFF
TRBJ1-3,TRBV4-1,.,.,TGCGCCAGCAGCCAAGGAGTTAGCTCTGGAAACACCATATATTTT,CASSQGVSSGNTIYF
TRBJ2-1,TRBV14,few,.,TGTGCCAGCAGCCAAGATTCTGTTTCCGAGCAGTTCTTC,CASSQDSVSEQFF
TRBJ1-5,TRBV19,.,TRBD1,TGTGCCACGAGAGAGGGAGACAGGGGGGTGTTGTCTTCCCAGCATTTT,CATREGDRGVLSSQHF
TRBJ2-7,TRBV11-3,.,.,TGTGCCAGCAGCTCAAAGGCCGAGCAGTACTTC,CASSSKAEQYF
TRBJ2-1,TRBV11-2,.,TRBD1,TGTGCCAGCAGCTTAGATCCCGACAGGGGCAATGAGCAGTTCTTC,CASSLDPDRGNEQFF
TRBJ2-2,TRBV9,.,TRBD2,TGTGCCAGCAGCGTAGCGGGGAGGGACCCCGGGGAGCTGTTTTTT,CASSVAGRDPGELFF
TRBJ1-2,TRBV7-9,few,TRBD1,TGTGCCAGCAGCGCCCCGGGACAGGTCTTCTATGGCTACACCTTC,CASSAPGQVFYGYTF
TRBJ1-2,TRBV28,.,TRBD1,TGTGCCAGCAGACGCCGGGACAGGGTAGGAGGCTACACCTTC,CASRRRDRVGGYTF
TRBJ2-5,TRBV9,.,TRBD1,TGTGCCAGCAGCCCCGGGACAGCCAAAGAGACCCAGTACTTC,CASSPGTAKETQYF
TRBJ1-1,TRBV5-5,.,TRBD1,TGTGCCAGCAGCACCAATCAACAGGGGCTCCGGAGCACTGAAGCTTTCTTT,CASSTNQQGLRSTEAFF
TRBJ2-3,TRBV6-6,.,.,TGTGCCAGCCGAACAACAGGGCGGACTAGCACAGATACGCAGTATTTT,CASRTTGRTSTDTQYF
TRBJ1-2,TRBV12-3/TRBV12-4,.,.,TGTGCCAGCAGATCGACGGGAGAATATGGCTACACCTTC,CASRSTGEYGYTF
TRBJ1-4,TRBV5-8,.,TRBD1,TGTGCCAGCAGCTCCTCCGGGACAGCTAATGAAAAACTGTTTTTT,CASSSSGTANEKLFF
TRBJ1-3,TRBV9,.,.,TGTGCCAGCAGCCCGCGACAGGCCTCTGGAAACACCATATATTTT,CASSPRQASGNTIYF
TRBJ2-3,TRBV2,.,.,TGTGCCAGCAGTCCCGACGGCGCGATTGGCACAGATACGCAGTATTTT,CASSPDGAIGTDTQYF
TRBJ2-1,TRBV4-2,.,.,TGTGCCAGCAGCCTGACCTCTAGCGTCGACTACAATGAGCAGTTCTTC,CASSLTSSVDYNEQFF